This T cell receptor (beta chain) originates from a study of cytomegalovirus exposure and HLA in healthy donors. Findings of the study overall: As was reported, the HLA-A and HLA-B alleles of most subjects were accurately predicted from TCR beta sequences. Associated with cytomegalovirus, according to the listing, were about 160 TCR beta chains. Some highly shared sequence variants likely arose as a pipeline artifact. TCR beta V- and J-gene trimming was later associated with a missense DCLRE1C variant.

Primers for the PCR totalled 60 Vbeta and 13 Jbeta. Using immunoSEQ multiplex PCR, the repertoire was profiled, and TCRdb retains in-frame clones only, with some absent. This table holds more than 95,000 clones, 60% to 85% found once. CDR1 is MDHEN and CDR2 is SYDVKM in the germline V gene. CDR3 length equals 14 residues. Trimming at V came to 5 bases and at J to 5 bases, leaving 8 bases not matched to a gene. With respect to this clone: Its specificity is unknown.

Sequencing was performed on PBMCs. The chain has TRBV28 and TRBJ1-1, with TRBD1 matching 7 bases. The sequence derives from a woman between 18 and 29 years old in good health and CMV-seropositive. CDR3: CASSLTGSGTEAFF. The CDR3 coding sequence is TGTGCCAGCAGTCTGACAGGGTCGGGGACTGAAGCTTTCTTT.